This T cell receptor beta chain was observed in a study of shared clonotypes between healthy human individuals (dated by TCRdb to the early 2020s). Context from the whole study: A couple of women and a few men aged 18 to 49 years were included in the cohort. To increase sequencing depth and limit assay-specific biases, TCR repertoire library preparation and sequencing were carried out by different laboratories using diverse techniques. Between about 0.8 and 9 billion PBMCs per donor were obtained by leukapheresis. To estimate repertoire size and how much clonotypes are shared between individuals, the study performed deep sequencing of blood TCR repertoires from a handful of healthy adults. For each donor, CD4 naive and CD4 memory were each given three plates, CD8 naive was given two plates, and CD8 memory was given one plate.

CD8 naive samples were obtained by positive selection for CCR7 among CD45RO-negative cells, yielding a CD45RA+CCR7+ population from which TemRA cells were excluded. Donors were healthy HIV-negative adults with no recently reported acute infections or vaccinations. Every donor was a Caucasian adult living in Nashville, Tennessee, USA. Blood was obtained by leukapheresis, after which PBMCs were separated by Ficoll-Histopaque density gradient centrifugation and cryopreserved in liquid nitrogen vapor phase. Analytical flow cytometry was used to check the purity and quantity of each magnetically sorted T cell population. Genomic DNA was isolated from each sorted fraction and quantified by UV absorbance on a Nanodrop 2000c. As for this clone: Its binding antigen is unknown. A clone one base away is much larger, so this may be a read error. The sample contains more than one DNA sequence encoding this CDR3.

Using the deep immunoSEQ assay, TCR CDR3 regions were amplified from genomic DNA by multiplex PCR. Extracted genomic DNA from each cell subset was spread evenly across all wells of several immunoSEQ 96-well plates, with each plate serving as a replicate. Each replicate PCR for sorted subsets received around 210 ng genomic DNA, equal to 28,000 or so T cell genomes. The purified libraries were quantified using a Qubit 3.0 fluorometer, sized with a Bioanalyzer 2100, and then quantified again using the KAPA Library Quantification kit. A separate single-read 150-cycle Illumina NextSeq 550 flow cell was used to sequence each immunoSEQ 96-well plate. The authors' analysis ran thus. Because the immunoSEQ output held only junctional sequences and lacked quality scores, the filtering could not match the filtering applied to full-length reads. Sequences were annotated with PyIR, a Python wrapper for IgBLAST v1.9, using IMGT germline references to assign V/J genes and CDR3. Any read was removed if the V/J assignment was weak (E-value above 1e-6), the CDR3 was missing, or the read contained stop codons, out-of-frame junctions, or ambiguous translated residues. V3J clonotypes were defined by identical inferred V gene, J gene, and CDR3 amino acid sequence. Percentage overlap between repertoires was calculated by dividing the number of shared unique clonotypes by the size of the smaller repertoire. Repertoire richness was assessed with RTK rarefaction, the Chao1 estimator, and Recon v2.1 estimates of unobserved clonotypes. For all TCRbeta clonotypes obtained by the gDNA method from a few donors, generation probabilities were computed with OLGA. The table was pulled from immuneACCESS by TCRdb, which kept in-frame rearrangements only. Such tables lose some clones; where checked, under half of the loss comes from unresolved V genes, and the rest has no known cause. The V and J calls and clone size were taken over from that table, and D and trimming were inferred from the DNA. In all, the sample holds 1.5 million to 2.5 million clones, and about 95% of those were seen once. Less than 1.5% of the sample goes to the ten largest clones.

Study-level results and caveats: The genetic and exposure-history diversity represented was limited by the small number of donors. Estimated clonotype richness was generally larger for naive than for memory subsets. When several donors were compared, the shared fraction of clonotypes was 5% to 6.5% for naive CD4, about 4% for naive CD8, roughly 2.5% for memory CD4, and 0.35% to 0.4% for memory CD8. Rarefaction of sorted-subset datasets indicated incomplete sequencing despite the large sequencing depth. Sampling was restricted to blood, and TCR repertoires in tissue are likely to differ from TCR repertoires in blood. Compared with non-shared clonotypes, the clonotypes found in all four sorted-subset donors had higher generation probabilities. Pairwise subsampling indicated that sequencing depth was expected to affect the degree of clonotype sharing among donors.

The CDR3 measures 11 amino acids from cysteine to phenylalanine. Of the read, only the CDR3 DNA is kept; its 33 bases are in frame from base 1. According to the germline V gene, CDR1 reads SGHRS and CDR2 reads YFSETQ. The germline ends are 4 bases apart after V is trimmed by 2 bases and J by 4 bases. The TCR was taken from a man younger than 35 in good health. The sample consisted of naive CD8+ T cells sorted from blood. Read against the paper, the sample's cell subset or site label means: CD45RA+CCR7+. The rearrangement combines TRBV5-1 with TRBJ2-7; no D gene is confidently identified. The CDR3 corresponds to CASSLGYEQYF. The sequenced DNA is TGCGCCAGCAGCTTAGGTTACGAGCAGTACTTC. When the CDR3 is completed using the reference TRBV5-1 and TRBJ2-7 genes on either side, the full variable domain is KAGVTQTPRYLIKTRGQQVTLSCSPISGHRSVSWYQQTPGQGLQFLFEYFSETQRNKGNFPGRFSGRQFSNSRSEMNVSTLELGDSALYLCASSLGYEQYFGPGTRLTVT.